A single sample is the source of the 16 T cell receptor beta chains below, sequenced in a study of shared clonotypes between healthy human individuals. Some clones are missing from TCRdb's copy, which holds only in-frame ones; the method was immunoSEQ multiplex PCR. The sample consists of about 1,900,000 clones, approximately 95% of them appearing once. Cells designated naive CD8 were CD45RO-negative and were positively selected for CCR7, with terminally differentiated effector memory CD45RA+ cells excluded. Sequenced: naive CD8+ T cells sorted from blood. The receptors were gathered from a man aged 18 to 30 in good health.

The CDR3 sequence: CASSVKAQHF. The CDR3 DNA sequence: TGTGCCAGCAGTGTCAAGGCCCAGCATTTT. The chain employs TRBV6-4 and TRBJ1-5; D remains unclear. This CDR3 comprises 10 residues. V dropped 4 bases and J dropped 11 bases, with 6 bases sitting between them. CDR1 and CDR2 from the germline V gene are MRHNA and SNTAGT.

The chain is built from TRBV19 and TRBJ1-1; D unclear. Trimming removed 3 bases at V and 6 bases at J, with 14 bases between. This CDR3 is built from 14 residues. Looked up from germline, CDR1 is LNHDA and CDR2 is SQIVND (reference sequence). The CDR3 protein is CASSIASTNPEAFF. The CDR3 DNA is TGTGCCAGTAGTATCGCCTCGACAAACCCTGAAGCTTTCTTT.

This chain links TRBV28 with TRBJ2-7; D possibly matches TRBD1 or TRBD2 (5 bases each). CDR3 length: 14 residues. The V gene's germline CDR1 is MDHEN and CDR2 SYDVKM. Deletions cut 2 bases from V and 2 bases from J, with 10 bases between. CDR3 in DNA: TGTGCCAGCAGTTTAGGGGGTATGACCTACGAGCAGTACTTC. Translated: CASSLGGMTYEQYF.

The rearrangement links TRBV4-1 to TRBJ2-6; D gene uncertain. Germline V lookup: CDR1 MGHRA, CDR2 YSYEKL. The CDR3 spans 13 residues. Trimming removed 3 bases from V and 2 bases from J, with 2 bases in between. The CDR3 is CASSHPGANVLTF. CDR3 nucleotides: TGCGCCAGCAGCCACCCTGGGGCCAACGTCCTGACTTTC.

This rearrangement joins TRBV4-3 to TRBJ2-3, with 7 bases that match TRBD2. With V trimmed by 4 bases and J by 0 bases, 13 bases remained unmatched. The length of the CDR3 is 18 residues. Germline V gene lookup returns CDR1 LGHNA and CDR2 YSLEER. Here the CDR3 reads CASSPKSAGVHSTDTQYF. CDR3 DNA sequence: TGCGCCAGCAGCCCGAAATCTGCGGGAGTCCACAGCACAGATACGCAGTATTTT.

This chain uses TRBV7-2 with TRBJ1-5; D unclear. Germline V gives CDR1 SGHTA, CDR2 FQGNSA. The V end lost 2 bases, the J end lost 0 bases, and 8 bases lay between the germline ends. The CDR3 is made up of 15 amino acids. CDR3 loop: CASSLSRSSNQPQHF. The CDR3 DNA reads TGTGCCAGCAGCTTAAGCAGGTCTAGCAATCAGCCCCAGCATTTT.

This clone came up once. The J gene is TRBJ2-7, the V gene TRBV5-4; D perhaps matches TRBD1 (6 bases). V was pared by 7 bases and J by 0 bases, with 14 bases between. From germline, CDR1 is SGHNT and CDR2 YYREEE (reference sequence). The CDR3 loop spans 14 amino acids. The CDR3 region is CASHVQGSSYEQYF. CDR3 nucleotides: TGTGCCAGCCATGTTCAGGGGAGCTCCTACGAGCAGTACTTC.

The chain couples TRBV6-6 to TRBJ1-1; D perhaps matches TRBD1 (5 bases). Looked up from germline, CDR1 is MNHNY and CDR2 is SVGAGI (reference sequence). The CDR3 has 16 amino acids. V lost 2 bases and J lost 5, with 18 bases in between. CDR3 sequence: CASSYLTVRGETEAFF. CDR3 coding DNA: TGTGCCAGCAGTTACCTAACCGTCCGGGGGGAAACTGAAGCTTTCTTT.

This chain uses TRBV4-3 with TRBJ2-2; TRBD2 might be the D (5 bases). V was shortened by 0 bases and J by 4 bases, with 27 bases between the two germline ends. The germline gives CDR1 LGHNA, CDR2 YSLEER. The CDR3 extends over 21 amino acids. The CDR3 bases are TGCGCCAGCAGCCAAGATCGGGTCAGTGAGATAGCGCGCGTCTCCACCGGGGAGCTGTTTTTT. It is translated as CASSQDRVSEIARVSTGELFF.

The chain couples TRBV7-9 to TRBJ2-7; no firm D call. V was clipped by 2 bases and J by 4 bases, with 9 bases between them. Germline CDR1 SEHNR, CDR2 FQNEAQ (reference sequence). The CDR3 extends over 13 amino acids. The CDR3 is CASSLPQDYEQYF. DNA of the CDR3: TGTGCCAGCAGCTTACCCCAGGATTACGAGCAGTACTTC. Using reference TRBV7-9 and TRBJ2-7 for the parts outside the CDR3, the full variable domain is DTGVSQNPRHKITKRGQNVTFRCDPISEHNRLYWYRQTLGQGPEFLTYFQNEAQLEKSRLLSDRFSAERPKGSFSTLEIQRTEQGDSAMYLCASSLPQDYEQYFGPGTRLTVT.

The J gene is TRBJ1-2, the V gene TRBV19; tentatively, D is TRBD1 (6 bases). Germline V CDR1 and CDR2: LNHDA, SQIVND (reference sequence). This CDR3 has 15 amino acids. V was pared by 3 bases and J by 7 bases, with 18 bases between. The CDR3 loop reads CASSITSGAHPGYTF. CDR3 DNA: TGTGCCAGTAGTATCACCTCAGGGGCGCATCCTGGCTACACCTTC.

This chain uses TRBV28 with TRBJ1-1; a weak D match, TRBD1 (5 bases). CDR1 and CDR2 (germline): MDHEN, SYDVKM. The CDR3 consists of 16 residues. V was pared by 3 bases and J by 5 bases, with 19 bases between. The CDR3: CASSLVGGYLVTEAFF. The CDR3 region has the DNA TGTGCCAGCAGTTTGGTCGGGGGGTACCTAGTGACTGAAGCTTTCTTT.

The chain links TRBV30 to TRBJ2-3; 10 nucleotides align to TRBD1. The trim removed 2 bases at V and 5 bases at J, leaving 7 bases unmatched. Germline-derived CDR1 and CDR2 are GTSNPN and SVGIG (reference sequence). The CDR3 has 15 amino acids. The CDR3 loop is CAWSTGQGERDTQYF. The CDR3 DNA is TGTGCCTGGAGTACCGGACAGGGGGAAAGAGATACGCAGTATTTT.

The CDR3 here is CASSLSVDYEQYF. In nucleotides, the CDR3 is TGTGCCAGCAGCTTAAGTGTGGACTACGAGCAGTACTTC. This chain links TRBV7-3 with TRBJ2-7; no clear D gene. Per germline, CDR1 SGHTA and CDR2 FQGTGA. V dropped 1 base and J dropped 3 bases, with 7 bases sitting between them. The CDR3 spans 13 residues.

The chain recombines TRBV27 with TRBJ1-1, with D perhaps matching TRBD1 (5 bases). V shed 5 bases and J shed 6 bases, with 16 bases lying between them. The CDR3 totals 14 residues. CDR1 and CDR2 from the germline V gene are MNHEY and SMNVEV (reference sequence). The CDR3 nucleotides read TGTGCCAGCAGTCGTGGGGGGTGGGGGGCTGAAGCTTTCTTT. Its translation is CASSRGGWGAEAFF.

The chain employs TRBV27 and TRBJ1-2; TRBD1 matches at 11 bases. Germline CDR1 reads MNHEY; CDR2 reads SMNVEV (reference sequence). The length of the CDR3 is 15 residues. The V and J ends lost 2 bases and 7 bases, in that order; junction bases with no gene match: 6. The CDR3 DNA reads TGTGCCAGCAGTTTAATAGGGACAGGGGGTATTGGCTACACCTTC. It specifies CASSLIGTGGIGYTF.